The 32 T cell receptor beta chains below were found in one sample sequenced in a study of blood T cell repertoires in COVID-19. Some clones are missing from TCRdb's copy, which holds only in-frame ones; the method was immunoSEQ multiplex PCR. The sample has 180,000 or so clones, around 85% seen once. Material: peripheral blood. These receptors were taken from a woman older than 75 with acute or convalescent COVID-19.

The sample holds a few counts of this clone. The gene calls are TRBV12-3 or TRBV12-4 and TRBJ2-6, with D hard to call. This CDR3 region has 13 residues. V was shortened by 2 bases and J by 4 bases, with 3 bases between the two germline ends. The CDR3 nucleotides are TGTGCCAGCAGTTTACTAGGGGCCAACGTCCTGACTTTC. This sequence encodes CASSLLGANVLTF.

This clone was detected a few times. The chain is built from TRBV27 and TRBJ1-1, with no clear D. Trimming took 5 bases from V and 0 from J, leaving 13 bases between them. Germline V CDR1 and CDR2: MNHEY, SMNVEV (reference sequence). The CDR3 runs 15 residues. The CDR3 protein is CASSTSTKMNTEAFF. The CDR3 DNA is TGTGCCAGCAGTACATCGACAAAAATGAACACTGAAGCTTTCTTT.

The chain uses TRBV6-1 and TRBJ1-6; the D gene is possibly TRBD1 (5 bases). The V gene lost 3 bases and the J gene lost 11 bases, with 8 bases spanning the gap. Germline CDR1 is MNHNS and CDR2 is SASEGT. The CDR3 spans 12 residues. The DNA for the CDR3 is TGTGCCAGCAGTGATCAGGGTCCACCCCTCCACTTT. It yields the protein CASSDQGPPLHF.

The rearrangement uses TRBV9 and TRBJ2-3; TRBD2 matches 8 bases. V lost 9 bases and J lost 5; bases outside the gene matches: 11. The germline V gene has CDR1 SGDLS and CDR2 YYNGEE. The CDR3 has 14 amino acids. The CDR3 sequence is CATGRGPDRDTQYF. The CDR3 nucleotides are TGTGCCACCGGGAGGGGACCGGATAGAGATACGCAGTATTTT.

The chain is built from TRBV2 and TRBJ2-5; 9 positions match TRBD1. V trimming: 6 bases; J trimming: 5 bases; junction bases outside the gene matches: 4. The CDR3 totals 13 residues. CDR1 is SNHLY, CDR2 FYNNEI, per germline. CDR3 protein: CASRQGAGETQYF. The DNA for the CDR3 is TGTGCCAGCAGACAGGGGGCGGGGGAGACCCAGTACTTC. The full variable domain, completed using reference TRBV2 and TRBJ2-5, is EPEVTQTPSHQVTQMGQEVILRCVPISNHLYFYWYRQILGQKVEFLVSFYNNEISEKSEIFDDQFSVERPDGSNFTLKIRSTKLEDSAMYFCASRQGAGETQYFGPGTRLLVL.

The V and J genes are TRBV29-1 and TRBJ1-6; D unclear. The V gene lost 0 bases and the J gene lost 4 bases, with 10 bases spanning the gap. This CDR3 has 15 amino acids. Germline CDR1 reads SQVTM; CDR2 reads ANQGSEA. The CDR3, as DNA: TGCAGCGTTGAAGATAGCGGAGCATATAATTCACCCCTCCACTTT. Translation gives CSVEDSGAYNSPLHF.

This chain uses TRBV30 with TRBJ2-1, with 8 bases fitting TRBD2. CDR1 is GTSNPN and CDR2 is SVGIG in the germline V gene (reference sequence). This CDR3 spans 13 amino acids. With V trimmed by 5 bases and J by 10 bases, 10 bases remained unmatched. CDR3 loop: CAWGTSQHGEQFF. The CDR3 DNA sequence: TGTGCCTGGGGGACTAGTCAGCATGGCGAGCAGTTCTTC.

This sequence joins TRBV9 and TRBJ1-3, with TRBD1 matching 7 bases. The germline CDR1 and CDR2 sequences are SGDLS and YYNGEE. V was pared by 4 bases and J by 0 bases, with 4 bases of the junction left unmatched. The CDR3 contains 15 residues. The CDR3 nucleotides read TGTGCCAGCAGCAAGCGACAGGGCTCTGGAAACACCATATATTTT. Encoded protein: CASSKRQGSGNTIYF.

The chain employs TRBV3-1 (or the pseudogene TRBV3-2) and TRBJ1-3, with TRBD1 as a possible D gene (5 bases). The CDR3 is 18 amino acids. Germline V gene data show CDR1 as LGHDT and CDR2 as YNNKEL (reference sequence). V lost 0 bases and J 2 bases, leaving 17 bases between the germline ends. The CDR3 here is CASSQDRAGIKAGNTIYF. The CDR3 coding sequence is TGTGCCAGCAGCCAAGATCGGGCAGGGATTAAAGCTGGAAACACCATATATTTT.

This rearrangement joins TRBV6-5 to TRBJ2-7, with TRBD1 as a possible D gene (6 bases). Deletions cut 8 bases from V and 6 bases from J, with 23 bases between. Germline CDR1 MNHEY, CDR2 SVGAGI. CDR3 length: 15 amino acids. The CDR3 sequence: CASHSTGLTGGEQYF. The CDR3 nucleotides are TGTGCCAGCCACTCAACAGGGTTGACGGGCGGCGAGCAGTACTTC.

CDR3 bases: TGTGCCAGTAGTTCCCGAAAGACAGAAACTGGAAACACCATATATTTT. Translating it yields CASSSRKTETGNTIYF. The V gene is TRBV19, the J gene TRBJ1-3; TRBD1 might be the D (5 bases). Germline loops: CDR1 LNHDA, CDR2 SQIVND (reference sequence). Trimming left V 5 bases short and J 2 bases short, with 16 bases between. This CDR3 is 16 amino acids long.

The chain employs TRBV29-1 and TRBJ1-1; no clear D. Per the germline V gene, CDR1 is SQVTM and CDR2 is ANQGSEA. There are 13 residues in the CDR3. Trimming removed 6 bases at V and 0 bases at J, with 11 bases between. CDR3 in amino acids: CSVADTLNTEAFF. CDR3 sequence (DNA): TGCAGCGTAGCTGACACCTTGAACACTGAAGCTTTCTTT. Full variable domain (outside the CDR3, taken from reference TRBV29-1 and TRBJ1-1): SAVISQKPSRDICQRGTSLTIQCQVDSQVTMMFWYRQQPGQSLTLIATANQGSEATYESGFVIDKFPISRPNLTFSTLTVSNMSPEDSSIYLCSVADTLNTEAFFGQGTRLTVV.

The rearrangement uses TRBV10-3 and TRBJ2-7, with TRBD2 matching 8 bases. The V gene's germline CDR1 is ENHRY and CDR2 SYGVKD. V dropped 5 bases and J dropped 4; count of bases not matched to a gene: 13. CDR3 size: 16 residues. This chain's CDR3 is CAISRAPQRESYEQYF. The CDR3 DNA sequence: TGTGCCATCAGTCGAGCGCCCCAGCGGGAGTCGTACGAGCAGTACTTC.

This clone has more than one count but fewer than ten. The chain links TRBV6-5 to TRBJ2-3; 12 nucleotides line up with TRBD2. Per the germline V gene, CDR1 is MNHEY and CDR2 is SVGAGI. V trimming: 7 bases; J trimming: 3 bases; junction bases outside the gene matches: 2. This CDR3 has 14 residues. CDR3 DNA sequence: TGTGCCAGCACGACTAGCGGGAGTACAGATACGCAGTATTTT. This gives the protein CASTTSGSTDTQYF.

The chain recombines TRBV2 with TRBJ1-6, with TRBD1 matching over 7 bases. The CDR3 spans 15 residues. Germline CDR1 is SNHLY and CDR2 is FYNNEI. With 7 bases clipped from V and 11 bases from J, the junction kept 14 bases outside the gene matches. This CDR3 reads CASTPGVQTGAPLHF. CDR3 DNA: TGTGCCAGCACCCCTGGGGTACAAACAGGGGCACCCCTCCACTTT.

This clone was seen a single time. The V gene is TRBV9, the J gene TRBJ1-2; D remains unclear. The germline V gene has CDR1 SGDLS and CDR2 YYNGEE. CDR3 length equals 14 residues. V lost 0 bases and J 3 bases, leaving 9 bases between the germline ends. CDR3 DNA sequence: TGTGCCAGCAGCGTAGGTCGTACGGACTATGGCTACACCTTC. Translation: CASSVGRTDYGYTF.

The chain links TRBV5-1 to TRBJ2-5, with a tentative D call TRBD1 (6 bases). The CDR3 length is 15 residues. V was shortened by 2 bases and J by 1 base, with 12 bases between the two germline ends. Per the germline V gene, CDR1 is SGHRS and CDR2 is YFSETQ. The DNA of the CDR3 is TGCGCCAGCAGCTTCCGCAGGGGCACCCAAGAGACCCAGTACTTC. Translation gives CASSFRRGTQETQYF.

This chain joins TRBV4-1 and TRBJ2-5; TRBD2 might be the D (6 bases). Germline CDR1 reads MGHRA; CDR2 reads YSYEKL. Trimming pared 4 bases from V and 4 bases from J, leaving 19 bases between. The CDR3 spans 16 residues. The CDR3 loop reads CASSRGEGQGGETQYF. The CDR3 DNA reads TGCGCCAGCAGCCGAGGCGAGGGGCAGGGAGGAGAGACCCAGTACTTC.

Here the CDR3 reads CASSFPPGETQYF. The CDR3 bases are TGTGCCAGCAGCTTTCCCCCGGGGGAGACCCAGTACTTC. The chain employs TRBV5-6 and TRBJ2-5; a weak D match, TRBD2 (5 bases). The CDR3 has 13 amino acids. V lost 2 bases and J 5 bases, leaving 10 bases between the germline ends. Germline V gene lookup returns CDR1 SGHDT and CDR2 YYEEEE.

The chain combines TRBV5-1 with TRBJ2-7; D is possibly TRBD2 (7 bases). The CDR3 has 15 residues. V was shortened by 4 bases and J by 4 bases, with 18 bases between the two germline ends. Germline V gene sequence: CDR1 SGHRS, CDR2 YFSETQ. The CDR3 DNA reads TGCGCCAGCAGCCCGGGGGGCAGGGGAGGGTACGAGCAGTACTTC. Translating it yields CASSPGGRGGYEQYF. The full variable domain, its missing parts supplied by reference TRBV5-1 and TRBJ2-7, is KAGVTQTPRYLIKTRGQQVTLSCSPISGHRSVSWYQQTPGQGLQFLFEYFSETQRNKGNFPGRFSGRQFSNSRSEMNVSTLELGDSALYLCASSPGGRGGYEQYFGPGTRLTVT.

The chain carries TRBV2 and TRBJ1-4, with TRBD1 matching 7 bases. Germline V gives CDR1 SNHLY, CDR2 FYNNEI. After removal of 1 base from V and 0 bases from J, the junction contained 2 bases not matched to a gene. The CDR3 consists of 16 residues. In nucleotides, the CDR3 is TGTGCCAGCAGTGAAGACAGGGGAGCAACTAATGAAAAACTGTTTTTT. Protein product: CASSEDRGATNEKLFF. The full variable domain, rest sourced from reference TRBV2 and TRBJ1-4, is EPEVTQTPSHQVTQMGQEVILRCVPISNHLYFYWYRQILGQKVEFLVSFYNNEISEKSEIFDDQFSVERPDGSNFTLKIRSTKLEDSAMYFCASSEDRGATNEKLFFGSGTQLSVL.

V is TRBV3-1 (or the pseudogene TRBV3-2) and J is TRBJ1-1; D remains ambiguous. V lost 4 bases to trimming and J lost 0 bases, with 9 bases between them. The CDR3 covers 14 residues. CDR1 and CDR2 from the germline V gene are LGHDT and YNNKEL (reference sequence). The DNA of the CDR3 is TGTGCCAGCAGCCGATCACAGATGAACACTGAAGCTTTCTTT. Amino acids: CASSRSQMNTEAFF.

The chain links TRBV6-1 to TRBJ2-5; TRBD2 aligns across 11 bases. V lost 3 bases to trimming and J lost 7 bases; unmatched junction nucleotides: 7. In germline, CDR1 is MNHNS, CDR2 SASEGT. The CDR3 consists of 15 residues. CDR3 nucleotides: TGTGCCAGCAGTGAGGGGACTAGCGGATACGGGACCCAGTACTTC. This translates into CASSEGTSGYGTQYF.

The chain uses TRBV5-4 and TRBJ1-3, with no clear D. V was trimmed by 4 bases and J by 2 bases, leaving 7 bases between them. Germline CDR1 reads SGHNT; CDR2 reads YYREEE (reference sequence). The CDR3 contains 13 residues. The CDR3 sequence: CASSEHTGNTIYF. CDR3 in DNA: TGTGCCAGCAGCGAACACACTGGAAACACCATATATTTT.

The table lists this clone with a few counts. The chain joins TRBV6-5 to TRBJ1-5, with TRBD1 matching over 9 bases. J lost 5 bases, V lost 6 bases, and 8 bases had no gene match. This CDR3 has 15 residues. The germline V gene encodes CDR1 MNHEY and CDR2 SVGAGI. CDR3 coding DNA: TGTGCCAGCAGCATGGGGACAGGGTCGGATCAGCCCCAGCATTTT. Its translation: CASSMGTGSDQPQHF.

The gene calls are TRBV5-4 and TRBJ1-3; no definite D call. V lost 0 bases and J lost 3, with 10 bases in between. Germline CDR1 and CDR2: SGHNT and YYREEE (reference sequence). The CDR3 spans 15 residues. The CDR3 coding sequence is TGTGCCAGCAGCTTGGGGGCGGGGATTGGAAACACCATATATTTT. It yields the protein CASSLGAGIGNTIYF.

The sample holds one count of this clone. The V call is TRBV25-1, the J call TRBJ2-2; the match to TRBD1 covers 9 bases. After removal of 5 bases from V and 1 base from J, the junction contained 2 bases not matched to a gene. Germline CDR1 reads MGHDK; CDR2 reads SYGVNS. The CDR3 totals 15 residues. The CDR3 DNA sequence: TGTGCCAGCAGTAGACAGGGGGTGAACACCGGGGAGCTGTTTTTT. Protein: CASSRQGVNTGELFF.

This sequence joins TRBV5-1 and TRBJ1-5, with 7 nucleotides matching TRBD1. Germline V gives CDR1 SGHRS, CDR2 YFSETQ. This CDR3 has 15 residues. After removal of 4 bases from V and 7 bases from J, the junction contained 11 bases not matched to a gene. This chain's CDR3 is CASSPQGGPGQPQHF. CDR3 DNA: TGCGCCAGCAGCCCGCAGGGGGGACCTGGCCAGCCCCAGCATTTT.

The V call is TRBV6-5, the J call TRBJ1-5, with 7 positions matching TRBD1. This CDR3 comprises 15 residues. CDR1 is MNHEY and CDR2 is SVGAGI in the germline V gene. V shed 6 bases, J shed 3 bases, and the junction held 8 bases outside the gene matches. CDR3: CASRTSGGANQPQHF. The CDR3 DNA sequence: TGTGCCAGCAGAACCTCAGGGGGTGCCAATCAGCCCCAGCATTTT.

In DNA form, the CDR3 reads TGTGCCAGCAGCCCTGGACAGGTTTCTTTCTATGGCTACACCTTC. As protein: CASSPGQVSFYGYTF. This chain links TRBV7-8 with TRBJ1-2, with 7 nucleotides matching TRBD1. Trimming at V came to 5 bases and at J to 4 bases, leaving 10 bases not matched to a gene. Germline V CDR1 and CDR2: SGHVS, FQNEAQ. The CDR3 covers 15 residues.

The chain links TRBV27 to TRBJ2-5, with D perhaps TRBD1 (6 bases). The CDR3 covers 14 residues. The germline CDR1 and CDR2 sequences are MNHEY and SMNVEV (reference sequence). Trimming cost V 5 bases and J 2 bases, with 12 bases left between them. The CDR3 is CASSTRTEQETQYF. CDR3 coding DNA: TGTGCCAGCAGTACCCGGACAGAGCAAGAGACCCAGTACTTC.

The V call is TRBV13, the J call TRBJ2-5; tentatively, D is TRBD1 (6 bases). Germline loops: CDR1 PRHDT, CDR2 FYEKMQ (reference sequence). V gave up 4 bases and J gave up 4 bases, with 13 bases separating them. The length of the CDR3 is 14 residues. In nucleotides, the CDR3 is TGTGCCAGCAGCTCCAGAGGACAGTTAGAGACCCAGTACTTC. It encodes CASSSRGQLETQYF. Drawing the rest from reference TRBV13 and TRBJ2-5, the complete variable domain is AAGVIQSPRHLIKEKRETATLKCYPIPRHDTVYWYQQGPGQDPQFLISFYEKMQSDKGSIPDRFSAQQFSDYHSELNMSSLELGDSALYFCASSSRGQLETQYFGPGTRLLVL.